The next 5 T cell receptor beta chains were all read from a single sample in a study of blood T cells in healthy people across ages (dated by TCRdb to between 2014 and 2017). The method behind the library was 5' RACE. TCRdb names Illumina HiSeq 2500 as the instrument used. The second PCR ran for about 6 to 12 cycles and used a J-beta primer mix along with a sample-barcoded 5' primer. Starting from the raw public reads, TCRdb applied fastp trimming at Q25, assembled clones with MiXCR and retained in-frame beta chains. Each CDR3 protein appears once, grouped with its most common genes and DNA. The sample includes about a million distinct CDR3 sequences, with approximately 49% observed a single time. Jointly, the top ten make up roughly an eighth of the sample. The material sequenced was blood. The receptors originated from a man aged 25-45 years in good health.

In its sample, this clonotype was seen a few times. This chain uses TRBV4-3 with TRBJ2-7; TRBD1 agrees at 8 bases. V lost 3 bases and J lost 3; bases outside the gene matches: 7. The CDR3 runs 15 residues. CDR1 is LGHNA, CDR2 YSLEER, per germline. The DNA for the CDR3 is TGCGCCAGCAGCCATATGGACAGGGAGTTCTACGAGCAGTACTTC. Its translation: CASSHMDREFYEQYF.

The chain joins TRBV20-1 to TRBJ2-7; 9 bases are shared with TRBD1. The CDR3 runs to 16 residues. After removal of 1 base from V and 2 bases from J, the junction contained 9 bases not matched to a gene. Looked up from germline, CDR1 is DFQATT and CDR2 is SNEGSKA (reference sequence). CDR3 nucleotide sequence: TGCAGTGCTAGAGGGTCGGACAGGGGAGACCCCTACGAGCAGTACTTC. It is translated as CSARGSDRGDPYEQYF.

This clonotype was observed many times. The chain is built from TRBV11-1 and TRBJ2-3; TRBD2 matches 8 bases. J lost 4 bases, V lost 0 bases, and 3 bases had no gene match. Per the germline V gene, CDR1 is SGHAT and CDR2 is FQDESV (reference sequence). This CDR3 comprises 15 residues. The CDR3 loop reads CASSLASGASDTQYF. The CDR3 nucleotides are TGTGCCAGCAGCTTAGCTAGCGGGGCCTCAGATACGCAGTATTTT.

The V call is TRBV29-1, the J call TRBJ2-3, with 10 bases fitting TRBD1. The V gene end was trimmed by 7 bases and the J gene end by 3 bases; junction bases not matched to a gene: 1. The CDR3 consists of 12 residues. Germline CDR1 SQVTM, CDR2 ANQGSEA. The DNA for the CDR3 is TGCAGCGGGGGACAGGGGACAGATACGCAGTATTTT. This encodes CSGGQGTDTQYF.

This rearrangement joins TRBV7-8 to TRBJ1-1; 7 bases are a match to TRBD1. This CDR3 region has 16 residues. Trimming cost V 0 bases and J 1 base; bases outside gene matches: 5. Germline lookup yields CDR1 SGHVS and CDR2 FQNEAQ. CDR3 loop: CASSLAGAGGNTEAFF. The DNA for the CDR3 is TGTGCCAGCAGCTTAGCGGGCGCAGGGGGGAACACTGAAGCTTTCTTT.